A selection of T cell receptor beta chains follows, all from one sample in a study of post-analysis software for immune sequencing data. Each CDR3 protein gets one entry after TCRdb re-called the PCR reads with MiXCR. The table records under 200,000 distinct CDR3 sequences, 35% to 40% of them present only once. The sequencing here drew on blood, taken after autologous hematopoietic stem cell transplantation. The receptors here all came from a girl between 5 and 17 years old with multiple sclerosis. CDR3s include the opening cysteine and the closing phenylalanine or tryptophan.

CDR3aa	len	v_gene	j_gene
CSAPYWTGNFGYTF	14	TRBV20-1	TRBJ1-2
CASGEGSHQTQYF	13	TRBV11-3	.
CSVGFGGPQHF	11	TRBV29-1	TRBJ1-5
CASSKGTSRETREYTF	16	TRBV21-1	TRBJ1-2
CASSNRAHEQFF	12	TRBV7-2	TRBJ2-1
CASSPQSRYEQFF	13	TRBV7-8	TRBJ2-1
CSARVDRENGYTF	13	TRBV20-1	TRBJ1-2
CSGTTPARIGGYTF	14	TRBV20-1	TRBJ1-2
CASSSGTGGWANVLTF	16	TRBV5-1	TRBJ2-6
CASTQGVYSEEQYF	14	TRBV4-1	TRBJ2-7
CACSKTVNTEAFF	13	TRBV21-1	TRBJ1-1
CASSLTGSAETQYF	14	TRBV28	TRBJ2-5
CSASPVLGVYEQYF	14	TRBV20-1	TRBJ2-7
CASRSLGTRASSYNEQFF	18	TRBV7-2	TRBJ2-1
CASSPRDRHYEQYF	14	TRBV7-9	TRBJ2-7
CSAFGLAGRPYEQYF	15	TRBV20-1	TRBJ2-7
CATASTDTQYF	11	TRBV6-2/TRBV6-3	TRBJ2-3
CSARHNGQFNQPQHF	15	TRBV20-1	TRBJ1-5
CASSPPGGVYEQYF	14	TRBV5-5	TRBJ2-7
CASTPLDRAGANVLTF	16	TRBV7-8	TRBJ2-6
CASTPGQDHQETQYF	15	TRBV12-3/TRBV12-4	TRBJ2-5
CSATIAGGTSYEQYF	15	TRBV20-1	TRBJ2-7
CASSLRGQIKTEAFF	15	TRBV27	TRBJ1-1
CASSQARGQETQYF	14	TRBV14	TRBJ2-5
CATSGNTYNEQFF	13	TRBV24-1	TRBJ2-1
CAGGRAETSTDTQYF	15	TRBV2	TRBJ2-3
CASSLVQGFSYEQYF	15	TRBV28	TRBJ2-7
CASSQGTSGIGRETQYF	17	TRBV7-9	TRBJ2-5
CASSLAPGHTANEQFF	16	TRBV7-8	TRBJ2-1
CAWSVVSGVNEKLFF	15	TRBV30	TRBJ1-4
CASSNNRASNTGELFF	16	TRBV9	TRBJ2-2
CATSDTGLAGVGTRYF	16	TRBV24-1	TRBJ2-7
CSVEDKRNTEAFF	13	TRBV29-1	TRBJ1-1
CASSRTGPSYEQYF	14	TRBV11-2	TRBJ2-7
CSARDSGLAGPHGSYEQYF	19	TRBV20-1	TRBJ2-7
CASTRGQGAGDTQYF	15	TRBV12-3/TRBV12-4	TRBJ2-3
CSASPSGPYNEQFF	14	TRBV20-1	TRBJ2-1
CASSTLLGGGGEKETQYF	18	TRBV7-2	TRBJ2-5
CASSPSGTYYEQYF	14	TRBV4-3	TRBJ2-7
CSVERGSNEQFF	12	TRBV29-1	TRBJ2-1
CASSDLAAAYNEQYF	15	TRBV5-1	.
CATTSLYEQYF	11	TRBV10-3	.
CASRRKTGGGNTIYF	15	TRBV12-3/TRBV12-4	TRBJ1-3
CASSQSLRDRVFYEQYF	17	TRBV4-2	TRBJ2-7
CATSRDNEADTQYF	14	TRBV15	TRBJ2-3
CSARDPRQGVAYEQYF	16	TRBV20-1	TRBJ2-7
CASSSDYSYEQYF	13	TRBV14	TRBJ2-7
CAISASSAGGTDTQYF	16	TRBV10-3	TRBJ2-3
CASSQDWMGDEQFF	14	TRBV3-1	TRBJ2-1
CASSSLEGWSIGETQYF	17	TRBV27	TRBJ2-5
CASKETGTSSGTQYF	15	TRBV25-1	TRBJ2-5
CASSLGTSGSGETQYF	16	TRBV18	TRBJ2-5
CASSEWLAGEYEQYF	15	TRBV12-3/TRBV12-4	TRBJ2-7
CASSLVVPPGYEQYF	15	TRBV7-6	TRBJ2-7
CASRRDRGVEKQYF	14	TRBV10-2	TRBJ2-7